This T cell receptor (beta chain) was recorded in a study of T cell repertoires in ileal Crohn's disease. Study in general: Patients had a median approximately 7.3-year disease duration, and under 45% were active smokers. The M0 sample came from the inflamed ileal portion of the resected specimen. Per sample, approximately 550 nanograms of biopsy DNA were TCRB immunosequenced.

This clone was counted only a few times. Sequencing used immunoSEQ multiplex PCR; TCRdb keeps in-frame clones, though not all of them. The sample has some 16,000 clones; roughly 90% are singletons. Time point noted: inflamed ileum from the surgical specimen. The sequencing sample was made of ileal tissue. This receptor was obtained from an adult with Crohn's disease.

This CDR3 is CASSTAGYGYTF. The CDR3, as DNA: TGTGCCAGCAGCACCGCTGGCTATGGCTACACCTTC. The chain has TRBV6-5 and TRBJ1-2; the D is unclear. The CDR3 is 12 residues long. Trimming cost V 6 bases and J 4 bases, with 9 bases left between them. Per germline, CDR1 MNHEY and CDR2 SVGAGI.